The 8 T cell receptor beta chains reported below all come from one sample, sequenced in a study of PD-L1 blockade in urothelial cancer. TCRdb's copy holds only in-frame clones and misses some; the assay was immunoSEQ multiplex PCR. The sample holds 90,000 or so clones; around 92% are singletons and the top ten take around 0.94%. Time point: pretreatment peripheral blood. Source: PBMCs, taken around atezolizumab (anti-PD-L1) treatment. The receptors here all came from a woman over 75 with urothelial cancer.

The chain links TRBV29-1 to TRBJ1-2, with TRBD1 matching 7 bases. This CDR3 region has 12 residues. Germline CDR1 is SQVTM and CDR2 is ANQGSEA. The trim removed 6 bases at V and 5 bases at J, leaving 6 bases unmatched. The CDR3 region is CSVAGGRYGYTF. Here the CDR3 DNA reads TGCAGCGTCGCAGGGGGGCGGTATGGCTACACCTTC.

Written as DNA, the CDR3 is TGCGCCAGCAGCCTTACTAGCGGAGGTACAGATACGCAGTATTTT. Encoded protein: CASSLTSGGTDTQYF. This chain joins TRBV4-1 and TRBJ2-3; 8 bases match TRBD2. The CDR3 is 15 amino acids. The germline V gene encodes CDR1 MGHRA and CDR2 YSYEKL. The V segment lost 4 bases and the J segment 3 bases; nucleotides outside the gene matches: 6.

The J gene is TRBJ1-5, the V gene TRBV28; D might be TRBD1 (6 bases). The CDR3 length is 15 residues. Germline V gene sequence: CDR1 MDHEN, CDR2 SYDVKM. Trimming removed 8 bases at V and 3 bases at J, with 17 bases between. CDR3 DNA sequence: TGTGCCAGCTTATTATCCACAGGGCCCAATCAGCCCCAGCATTTT. Its protein is CASLLSTGPNQPQHF.

The CDR3, as DNA: TGTGCCACCAGGCAGGGTTTGGCCTACGAGCAGTACTTC. Protein product: CATRQGLAYEQYF. The genes are TRBV15 and TRBJ2-7, with D possibly being TRBD1 (5 bases). This CDR3 has 13 residues. Germline assignment: CDR1 LNHNV and CDR2 YYDKDF (reference sequence). Trimming took off 6 bases at V and 2 bases at J, with 11 bases between the two ends.

This chain connects TRBV7-2 to TRBJ2-1; 9 bases are a match to TRBD2. Germline V gene data show CDR1 as SGHTA and CDR2 as FQGNSA. The CDR3 contains 16 residues. J gave up 4 bases and V 5 bases, and 9 bases lay outside the gene matches. The CDR3 bases are TGTGCCAGCAGCACTATAGCGGGAGCAGGATACAATGAGCAGTTCTTC. Translating gives CASSTIAGAGYNEQFF.

This sequence joins TRBV5-1 and TRBJ2-3; 10 bases are shared with TRBD2. The V and J ends lost 2 bases and 4 bases, in that order; junction bases with no gene match: 19. This CDR3 region has 20 residues. Germline CDR1 SGHRS, CDR2 YFSETQ. The CDR3 DNA follows: TGCGCCAGCAGCTTTCCCCATCTGCTAGCGGGAGTTAATCCCCCAGATACGCAGTATTTT. Protein: CASSFPHLLAGVNPPDTQYF.

The chain recombines TRBV27 with TRBJ2-5; 13 bases line up with TRBD2. This CDR3 has 15 amino acids. The germline CDR1 and CDR2 sequences are MNHEY and SMNVEV (reference sequence). The V segment lost 7 bases and the J segment 5 bases; nucleotides outside the gene matches: 7. CDR3 loop: CASISGTSGIETQYF. CDR3 in DNA: TGTGCCAGCATCTCCGGGACTAGCGGGATCGAGACCCAGTACTTC.

The chain is built from TRBV4-2 and TRBJ1-1; no definite D call. The CDR3 has 13 amino acids. CDR1 is LGHNA and CDR2 is YNFKEQ in the germline V gene. V was clipped by 0 bases and J by 11 bases, with 13 bases between them. The CDR3 protein is CASSQDNEAKAFF. CDR3 in DNA: TGTGCCAGCAGCCAAGATAACGAAGCCAAGGCTTTCTTT.